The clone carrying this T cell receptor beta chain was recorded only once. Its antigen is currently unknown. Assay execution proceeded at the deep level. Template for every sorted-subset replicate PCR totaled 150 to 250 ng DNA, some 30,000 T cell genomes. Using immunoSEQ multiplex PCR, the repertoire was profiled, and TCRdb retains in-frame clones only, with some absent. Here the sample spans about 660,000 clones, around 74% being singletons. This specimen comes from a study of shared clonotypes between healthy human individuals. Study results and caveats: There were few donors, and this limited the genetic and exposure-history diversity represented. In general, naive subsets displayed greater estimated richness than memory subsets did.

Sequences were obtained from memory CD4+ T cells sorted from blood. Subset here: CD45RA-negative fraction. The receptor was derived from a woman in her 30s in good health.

The CDR3 region is CASSNYGRGNQPQHF. The CDR3 nucleotides read TGCGCCAGCAGCAACTACGGACGTGGCAATCAGCCCCAGCATTTT. The rearrangement links TRBV4-1 to TRBJ1-5, with D hard to call. The CDR3 is 15 residues long. Germline CDR1 MGHRA, CDR2 YSYEKL. Trimming took 5 bases from V and 2 from J, leaving 13 bases between them.